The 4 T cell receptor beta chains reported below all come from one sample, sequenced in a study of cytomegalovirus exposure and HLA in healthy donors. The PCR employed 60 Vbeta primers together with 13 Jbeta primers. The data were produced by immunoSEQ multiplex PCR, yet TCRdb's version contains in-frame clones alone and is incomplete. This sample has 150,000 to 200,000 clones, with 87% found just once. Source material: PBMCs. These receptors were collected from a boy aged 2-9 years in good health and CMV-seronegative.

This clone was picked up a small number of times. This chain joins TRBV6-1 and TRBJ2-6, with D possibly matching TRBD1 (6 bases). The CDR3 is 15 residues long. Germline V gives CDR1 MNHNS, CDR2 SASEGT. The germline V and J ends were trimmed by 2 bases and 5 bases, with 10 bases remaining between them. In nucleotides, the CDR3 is TGTGCCAGCAGTGAATGGCAGGGGAGGGCCAACGTCCTGACTTTC. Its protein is CASSEWQGRANVLTF.

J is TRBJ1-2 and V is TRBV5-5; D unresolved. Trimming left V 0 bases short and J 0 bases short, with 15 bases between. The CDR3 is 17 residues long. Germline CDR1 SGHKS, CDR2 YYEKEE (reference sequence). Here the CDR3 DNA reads TGTGCCAGCAGCTTGGTACCAAGTAGAATTGCTAACTATGGCTACACCTTC. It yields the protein CASSLVPSRIANYGYTF. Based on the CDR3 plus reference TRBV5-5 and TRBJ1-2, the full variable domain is DAGVTQSPTHLIKTRGQQVTLRCSPISGHKSVSWYQQVLGQGPQFIFQYYEKEERGRGNFPDRFSARQFPNYSSELNVNALLLGDSALYLCASSLVPSRIANYGYTFGSGTRLTVV.

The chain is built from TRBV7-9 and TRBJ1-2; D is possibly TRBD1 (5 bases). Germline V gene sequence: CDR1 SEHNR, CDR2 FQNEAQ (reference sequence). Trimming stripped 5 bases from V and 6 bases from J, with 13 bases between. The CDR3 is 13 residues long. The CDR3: CASSPGAADGYTF. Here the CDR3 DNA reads TGTGCCAGCAGCCCTGGGGCCGCGGATGGCTACACCTTC.

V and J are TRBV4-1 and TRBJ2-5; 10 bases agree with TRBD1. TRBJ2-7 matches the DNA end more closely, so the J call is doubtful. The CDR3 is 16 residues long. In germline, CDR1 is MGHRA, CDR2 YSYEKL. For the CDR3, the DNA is TGCGCCAGCAGCGCTAGCCGGGACAGGGGTTCGTACGAGCAGTACTTC. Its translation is CASSASRDRGSYEQYF.